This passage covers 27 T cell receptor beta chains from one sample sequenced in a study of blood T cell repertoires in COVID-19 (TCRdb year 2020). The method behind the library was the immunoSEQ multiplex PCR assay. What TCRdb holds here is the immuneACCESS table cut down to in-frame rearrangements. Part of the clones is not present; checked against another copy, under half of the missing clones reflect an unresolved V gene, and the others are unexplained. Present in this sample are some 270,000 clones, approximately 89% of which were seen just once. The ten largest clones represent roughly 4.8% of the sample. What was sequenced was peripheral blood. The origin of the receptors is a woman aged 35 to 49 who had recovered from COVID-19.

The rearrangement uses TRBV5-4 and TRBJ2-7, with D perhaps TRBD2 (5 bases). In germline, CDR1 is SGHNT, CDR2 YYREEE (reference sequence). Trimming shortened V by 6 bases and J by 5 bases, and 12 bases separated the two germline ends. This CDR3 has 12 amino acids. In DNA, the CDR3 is TGTGCCAGCATCGGAGGAGCCGACGAGCAGTACTTC. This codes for CASIGGADEQYF. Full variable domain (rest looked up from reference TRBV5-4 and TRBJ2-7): ETGVTQSPTHLIKTRGQQVTLRCSSQSGHNTVSWYQQALGQGPQFIFQYYREEENGRGNFPPRFSGLQFPNYSSELNVNALELDDSALYLCASIGGADEQYFGPGTRLTVT.

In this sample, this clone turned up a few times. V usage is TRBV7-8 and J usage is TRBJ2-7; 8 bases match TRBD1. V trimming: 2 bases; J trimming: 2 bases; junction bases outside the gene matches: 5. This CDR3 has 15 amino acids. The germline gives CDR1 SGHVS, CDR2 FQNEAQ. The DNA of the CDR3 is TGTGCCAGCAGCTTAACCGGGACAGGTGCCTACGAGCAGTACGTC. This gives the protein CASSLTGTGAYEQYV.

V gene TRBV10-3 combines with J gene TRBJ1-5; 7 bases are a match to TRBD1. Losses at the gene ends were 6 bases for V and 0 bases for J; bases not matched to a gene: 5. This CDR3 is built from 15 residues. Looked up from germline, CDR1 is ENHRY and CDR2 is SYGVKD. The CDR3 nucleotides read TGTGCCATCAGCCGGGACAGCCTTAGCAATCAGCCCCAGCATTTT. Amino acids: CAISRDSLSNQPQHF.

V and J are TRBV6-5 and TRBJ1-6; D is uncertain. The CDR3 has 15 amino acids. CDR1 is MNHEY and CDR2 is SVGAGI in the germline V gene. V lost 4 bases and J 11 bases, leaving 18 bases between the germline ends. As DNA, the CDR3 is TGTGCCAGCAGTTCCAAATCGGTCATTTTTGCACCCCTCCACTTT. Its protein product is CASSSKSVIFAPLHF.

CDR3 in DNA: TGTGCCAGCAGTTTCATTCAACAGCCCCAGCATTTT. Amino acid sequence: CASSFIQQPQHF. This chain uses TRBV28 with TRBJ1-5; unclear D gene. The CDR3 sequence is 12 residues long. V was cut by 3 bases and J by 7 bases, with 7 bases left in between. Germline lookup yields CDR1 MDHEN and CDR2 SYDVKM.

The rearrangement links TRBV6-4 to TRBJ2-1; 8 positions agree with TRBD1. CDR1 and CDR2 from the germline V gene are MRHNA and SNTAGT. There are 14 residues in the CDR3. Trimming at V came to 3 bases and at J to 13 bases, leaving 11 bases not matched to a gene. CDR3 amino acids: CASSDGNRGTHQFF. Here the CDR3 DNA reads TGTGCCAGCAGTGATGGGAACAGGGGGACCCATCAGTTCTTC.

This chain's CDR3 is CASSPLGQLQYF. As DNA, the CDR3 is TGTGCCAGCAGCCCTCTAGGACAGCTACAGTACTTC. The V and J genes are TRBV3-1 (or the pseudogene TRBV3-2) and TRBJ2-7; D possibly corresponds to TRBD1 (6 bases). Germline V gene lookup returns CDR1 LGHDT and CDR2 YNNKEL (reference sequence). Trimming took off 4 bases at V and 10 bases at J, with 14 bases between the two ends. The CDR3 is made up of 12 amino acids.

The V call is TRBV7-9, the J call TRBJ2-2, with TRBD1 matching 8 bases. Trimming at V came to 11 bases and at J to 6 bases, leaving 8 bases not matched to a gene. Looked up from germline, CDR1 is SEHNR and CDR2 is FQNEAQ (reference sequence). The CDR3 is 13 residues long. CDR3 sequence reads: CAGDRPGSGELFF. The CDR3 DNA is TGTGCCGGGGACAGGCCCGGATCCGGGGAGCTGTTTTTT.

This CDR3 is CASSEDSFKYEQYF. The CDR3 DNA follows: TGTGCCAGCAGTGAGGACAGTTTTAAGTACGAGCAGTACTTC. The rearrangement joins TRBV6-1 to TRBJ2-7; D possibly corresponds to TRBD1 (6 bases). V lost 3 bases and J 4 bases, leaving 13 bases between the germline ends. The CDR3 is 14 residues long. CDR1 is MNHNS, CDR2 SASEGT, per germline.

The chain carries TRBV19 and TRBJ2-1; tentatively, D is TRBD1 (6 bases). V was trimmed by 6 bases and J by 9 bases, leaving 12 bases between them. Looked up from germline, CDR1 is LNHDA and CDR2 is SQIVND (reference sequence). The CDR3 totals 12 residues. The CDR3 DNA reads TGTGCCAGTAGCTACAGGGTTGGTGAGCAGTTCTTC. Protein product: CASSYRVGEQFF.

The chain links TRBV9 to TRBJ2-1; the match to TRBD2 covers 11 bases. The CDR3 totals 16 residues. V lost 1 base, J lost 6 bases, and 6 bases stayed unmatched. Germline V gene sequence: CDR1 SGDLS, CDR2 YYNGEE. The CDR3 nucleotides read TGTGCCAGCAGCGTAACCGGGACTAGCGGCCCCAATGAGCAGTTCTTC. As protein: CASSVTGTSGPNEQFF.

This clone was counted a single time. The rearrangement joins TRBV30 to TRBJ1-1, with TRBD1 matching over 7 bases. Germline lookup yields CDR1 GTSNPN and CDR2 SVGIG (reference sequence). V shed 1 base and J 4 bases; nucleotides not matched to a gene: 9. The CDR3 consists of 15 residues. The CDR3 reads CAWSATPDRATEAFF. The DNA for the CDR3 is TGTGCCTGGAGTGCCACCCCCGACAGGGCCACTGAAGCTTTCTTT. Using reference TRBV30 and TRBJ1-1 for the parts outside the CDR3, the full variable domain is SQTIHQWPATLVQPVGSPLSLECTVEGTSNPNLYWYRQAAGRGLQLLFYSVGIGQISSEVPQNLSASRPQDRQFILSSKKLLLSDSGFYLCAWSATPDRATEAFFGQGTRLTVV.

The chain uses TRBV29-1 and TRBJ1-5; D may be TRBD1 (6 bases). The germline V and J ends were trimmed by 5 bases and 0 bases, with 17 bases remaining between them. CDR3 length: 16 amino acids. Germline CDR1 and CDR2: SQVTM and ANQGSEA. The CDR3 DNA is TGCAGCGTTTGTTTGGGGGCGACAGATAGCAATCAGCCCCAGCATTTT. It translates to CSVCLGATDSNQPQHF.

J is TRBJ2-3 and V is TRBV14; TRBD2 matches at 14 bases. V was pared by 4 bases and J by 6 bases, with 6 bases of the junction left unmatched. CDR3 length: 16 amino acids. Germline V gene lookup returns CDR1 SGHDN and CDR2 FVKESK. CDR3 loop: CASSLRLAGGPDTQYF. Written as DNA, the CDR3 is TGTGCCAGCAGCCTTAGACTAGCGGGGGGGCCCGATACGCAGTATTTT.

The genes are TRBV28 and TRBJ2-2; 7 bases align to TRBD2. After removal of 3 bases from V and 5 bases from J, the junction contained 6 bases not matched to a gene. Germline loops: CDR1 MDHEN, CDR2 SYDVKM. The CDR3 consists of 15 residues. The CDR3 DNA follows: TGTGCCAGCAGTTTCCTTCGGGGGGAGACCGGGGAGCTGTTTTTT. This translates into CASSFLRGETGELFF.

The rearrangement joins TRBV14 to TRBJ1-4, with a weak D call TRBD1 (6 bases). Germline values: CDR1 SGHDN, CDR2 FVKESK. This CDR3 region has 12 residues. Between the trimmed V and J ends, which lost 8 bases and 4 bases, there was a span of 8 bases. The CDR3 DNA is TGTGCCAGCTCAGGGGTTAATGAAAAACTGTTTTTT. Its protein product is CASSGVNEKLFF.

CDR3 region: CASSLLSDTQYF. CDR3 coding DNA: TGTGCCAGCAGTTTATTATCAGATACGCAGTATTTT. The chain uses TRBV12-3 or TRBV12-4 and TRBJ2-3; D ambiguous. CDR3 size: 12 residues. V lost 2 bases and J lost 4, with 4 bases in between.

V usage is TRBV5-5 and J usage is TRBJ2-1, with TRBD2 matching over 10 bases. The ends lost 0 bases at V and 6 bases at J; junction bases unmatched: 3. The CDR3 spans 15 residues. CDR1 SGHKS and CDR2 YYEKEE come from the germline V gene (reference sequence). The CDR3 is CASSLGLAGFNEQFF. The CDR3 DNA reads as TGTGCCAGCAGCTTGGGACTAGCGGGTTTCAATGAGCAGTTCTTC.

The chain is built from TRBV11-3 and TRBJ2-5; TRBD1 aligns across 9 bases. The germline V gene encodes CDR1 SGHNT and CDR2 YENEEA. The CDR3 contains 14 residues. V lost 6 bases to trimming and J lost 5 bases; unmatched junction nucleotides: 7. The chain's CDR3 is CASSTGTGRETQYF. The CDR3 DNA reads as TGTGCCAGCAGTACCGGGACAGGGCGGGAGACCCAGTACTTC.

The CDR3 DNA follows: TGTGCCAGCAGCGAAGGGACAGGGTGGTCCTACGAGCAGTACTTC. Translation gives CASSEGTGWSYEQYF. This chain connects TRBV7-6 to TRBJ2-7; 9 bases are a match to TRBD1. This CDR3 contains 15 residues. Germline V gene data show CDR1 as SGHVS and CDR2 as FNYEAQ. V gave up 5 bases and J gave up 1 base; unmatched junction bases: 6. Variable domain in full (rest from reference TRBV7-6 and TRBJ2-7): GAGVSQSPRYKVTKRGQDVALRCDPISGHVSLYWYRQALGQGPEFLTYFNYEAQQDKSGLPNDRFSAERPEGSISTLTIQRTEQRDSAMYRCASSEGTGWSYEQYFGPGTRLTVT.

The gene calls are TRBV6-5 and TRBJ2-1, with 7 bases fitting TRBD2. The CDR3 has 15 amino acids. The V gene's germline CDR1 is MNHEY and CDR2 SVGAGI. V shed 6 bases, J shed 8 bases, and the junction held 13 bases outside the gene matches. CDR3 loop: CASSNGEGWVDEQFF. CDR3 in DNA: TGTGCCAGCAGCAACGGGGAGGGCTGGGTTGATGAGCAGTTCTTC.

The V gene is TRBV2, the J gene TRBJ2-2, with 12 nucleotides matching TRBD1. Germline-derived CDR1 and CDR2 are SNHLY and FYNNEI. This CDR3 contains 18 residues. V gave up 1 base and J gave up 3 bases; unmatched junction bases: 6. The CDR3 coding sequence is TGTGCCAGCAGTGAAGAAGGAGGGACAGGGGGCGACACCGGGGAGCTGTTTTTT. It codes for CASSEEGGTGGDTGELFF.

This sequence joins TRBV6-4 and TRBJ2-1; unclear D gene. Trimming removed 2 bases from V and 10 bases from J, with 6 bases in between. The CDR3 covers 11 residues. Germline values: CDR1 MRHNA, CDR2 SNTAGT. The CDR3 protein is CASSDVQEQFF. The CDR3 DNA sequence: TGTGCCAGCAGTGACGTTCAAGAGCAGTTCTTC.

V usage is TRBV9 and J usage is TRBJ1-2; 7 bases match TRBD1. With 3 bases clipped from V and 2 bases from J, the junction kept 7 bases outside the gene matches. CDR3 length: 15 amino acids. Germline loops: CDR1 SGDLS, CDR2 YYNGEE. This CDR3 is CASSGGGGTNYGYTF. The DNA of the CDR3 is TGTGCCAGCAGCGGAGGAGGGGGCACAAACTATGGCTACACCTTC.

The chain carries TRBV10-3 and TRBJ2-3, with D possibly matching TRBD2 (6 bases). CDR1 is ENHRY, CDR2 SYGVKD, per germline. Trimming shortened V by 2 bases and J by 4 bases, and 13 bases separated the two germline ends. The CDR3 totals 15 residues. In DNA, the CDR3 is TGTGCCATCAGTGAGCCCCGGGACTTATCAGATACGCAGTATTTT. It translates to CAISEPRDLSDTQYF.

CDR3 DNA: TGTGCCAGCAGCGGAGCTAGCGGGGTTCTCGAGCAGTACTTC. The encoded protein is CASSGASGVLEQYF. The V call is TRBV27, the J call TRBJ2-7; the match to TRBD2 covers 9 bases. The CDR3 has 14 amino acids. Germline-derived CDR1 and CDR2 are MNHEY and SMNVEV (reference sequence). Trimming took 6 bases from V and 6 from J; bases not matched to a gene: 9.

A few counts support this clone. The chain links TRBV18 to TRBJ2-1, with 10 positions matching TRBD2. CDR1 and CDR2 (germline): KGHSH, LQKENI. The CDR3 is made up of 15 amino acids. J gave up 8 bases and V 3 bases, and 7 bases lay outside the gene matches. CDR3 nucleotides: TGTGCCAGCTCACCTAGGCTAGCGGGGGAAGATGAGCAGTTCTTC. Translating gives CASSPRLAGEDEQFF.